The subject of this entry is one TCR beta chain. Trimming removed 5 bases from V and 5 bases from J; junction bases left unmatched: 6. CDR1 and CDR2 from the germline V gene are SGHVS and FQNEAQ. The CDR3 totals 13 residues. This entry comes from a study of preoperative IRX-2 immunotherapy in early breast cancer. Sequencing was performed with immunoSEQ multiplex PCR; in TCRdb, only in-frame clones are kept and a portion is missing. The table records 35,000 to 50,000 clones, around 96% of them present only once. As for treatment: preoperative locoregional IRX-2 cytokine immunotherapy. This phase Ib study tested locoregional IRX-2 cytokine immunotherapy given before surgery.

The clonotype comes from a human donor with breast cancer. The material sequenced was tumor tissue, taken after IRX-2 immunotherapy. The genes are TRBV7-8 and TRBJ2-7; the match to TRBD1 covers 7 bases. CDR3 nucleotides: TGTGCCAGCAGCCATTCCGGGACAGACGAGCAGTACTTC. Protein sequence: CASSHSGTDEQYF.